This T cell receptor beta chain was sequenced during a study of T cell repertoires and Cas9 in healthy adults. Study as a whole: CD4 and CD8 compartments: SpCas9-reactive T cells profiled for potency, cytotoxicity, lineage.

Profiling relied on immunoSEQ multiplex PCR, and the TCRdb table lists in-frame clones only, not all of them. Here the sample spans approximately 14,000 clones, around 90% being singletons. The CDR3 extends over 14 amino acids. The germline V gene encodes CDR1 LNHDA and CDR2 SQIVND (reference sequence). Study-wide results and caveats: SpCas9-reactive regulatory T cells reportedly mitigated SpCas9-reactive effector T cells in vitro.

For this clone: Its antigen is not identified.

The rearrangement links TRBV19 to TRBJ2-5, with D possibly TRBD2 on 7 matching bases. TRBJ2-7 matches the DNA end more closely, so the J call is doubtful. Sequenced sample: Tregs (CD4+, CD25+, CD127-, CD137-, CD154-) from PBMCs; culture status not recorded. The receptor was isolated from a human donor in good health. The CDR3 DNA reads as TGTGCCAGTAGTATTCGGCGGGGGCCCTACGAGCAGTACTTC. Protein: CASSIRRGPYEQYF.